Reported below is one T cell receptor (beta chain). This entry is derived from a study of blood T cell repertoires in COVID-19. Turning to the study itself: Some COVID-19 samples were acute and others convalescent; all came from the United States, Italy and Spain. Sample material is recorded as cDNA or gDNA derived from T cells, B-cell-depleted T cells, or PBMCs.

In the source study's methods: Estimation of nucleated cell counts was performed using reference gene primer amplification. Clones were sequenced by immunoSEQ multiplex PCR, and TCRdb holds only the in-frame ones, with some missing. V, J and clone size are those of that table, while D and trimming were read from the DNA. The repertoire holds around 220,000 clones, with roughly nine tenths as singletons. The Seattle patients joined while their infection was active and were tracked longitudinally afterward. V gave up 7 bases and J gave up 7 bases, with 16 bases separating them. The germline V gene encodes CDR1 SNHLY and CDR2 FYNNEI. This CDR3 spans 14 amino acids.

V usage is TRBV2 and J usage is TRBJ1-4, with a weak D call TRBD1 (5 bases). This clonotype originated in a woman aged 45-65 years with COVID-19, enrolled during active disease. The source material was peripheral blood. The CDR3 is CASILGPKGEKLFF. CDR3 DNA: TGTGCCAGCATTCTGGGGCCGAAGGGTGAAAAACTGTTTTTT.